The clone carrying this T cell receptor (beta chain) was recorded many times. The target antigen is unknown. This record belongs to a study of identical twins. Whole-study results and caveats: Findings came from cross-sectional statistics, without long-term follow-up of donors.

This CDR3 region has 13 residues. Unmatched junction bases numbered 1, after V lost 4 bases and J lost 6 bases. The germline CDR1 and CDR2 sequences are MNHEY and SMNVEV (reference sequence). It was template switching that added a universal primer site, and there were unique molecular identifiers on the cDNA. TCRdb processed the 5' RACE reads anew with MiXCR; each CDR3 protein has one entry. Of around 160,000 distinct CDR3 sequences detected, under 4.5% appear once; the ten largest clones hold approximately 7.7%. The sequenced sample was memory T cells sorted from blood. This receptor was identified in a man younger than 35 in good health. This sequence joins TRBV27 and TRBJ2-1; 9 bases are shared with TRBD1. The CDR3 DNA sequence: TGTGCCAGCAGTTGGGACAGGGCCAATGAGCAGTTCTTC. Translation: CASSWDRANEQFF.